The 32 T cell receptor beta chains reported below all come from one sample, sequenced in a study of identical twins. TCRdb reanalysed the 5' RACE reads using MiXCR and keeps one entry per CDR3 protein. Of 1,800,000 or so distinct CDR3 sequences detected, about 30% appear once; the ten largest clones hold 0.25% to 0.3%. The sample consisted of cord blood. The origin of the receptors is a newborn girl in good health.

This clonotype was counted at least ten times. The gene calls are TRBV29-1 and TRBJ2-3; 8 bases match TRBD1. Germline V gene sequence: CDR1 SQVTM, CDR2 ANQGSEA. The CDR3 sequence is 15 residues long. J lost 2 bases, V lost 7 bases, and 11 bases had no gene match. CDR3 in amino acids: CSGATDRALTDTQYF. In DNA, the CDR3 is TGCAGCGGTGCGACGGACAGGGCCCTCACAGATACGCAGTATTTT.

In this sample, this clonotype turned up a few times. The chain carries TRBV6-1 and TRBJ2-1; D gene ambiguous. V lost 0 bases and J lost 3, with 6 bases in between. Germline-derived CDR1 and CDR2 are MNHNS and SASEGT. The CDR3 extends over 14 amino acids. Written as DNA, the CDR3 is TGTGCCAGCAGTGAAGCAGGGATCTACAATGAGCAGTTCTTC. Translated: CASSEAGIYNEQFF.

This clonotype was detected only a few times. The chain links TRBV7-9 to TRBJ2-7, with D uncertain. Trimming shortened V by 0 bases and J by 6 bases, and 12 bases separated the two germline ends. The CDR3 contains 14 residues. The V gene's germline CDR1 is SEHNR and CDR2 FQNEAQ (reference sequence). Written as DNA, the CDR3 is TGTGCCAGCAGCTTAGCACCCGCTCGATCCGAGCAGTACTTC. Residues: CASSLAPARSEQYF.

This clonotype occurred a few times. The rearrangement links TRBV4-1 to TRBJ2-1, with 10 bases that match TRBD2. Per germline, CDR1 MGHRA and CDR2 YSYEKL. The length of the CDR3 is 17 residues. V trimming: 3 bases; J trimming: 2 bases; junction bases outside the gene matches: 7. The CDR3 DNA is TGCGCCAGCAGCCACTCAAGGACTAGCGGAACCTACAATGAGCAGTTCTTC. Its protein is CASSHSRTSGTYNEQFF.

This clonotype was observed a single time. This clone may be a read error of a much larger clone one base away. The V gene is TRBV6-6, the J gene TRBJ1-4; no clear D gene. The CDR3 sequence is 13 residues long. In germline, CDR1 is MNHNY, CDR2 SVGAGI (reference sequence). The chain's CDR3 is CASSYTTKEKLFF. For the CDR3, the DNA is TGTGCCAGCAGTTACACAACTAAAGAAAAACTGTTTTTT.

V usage is TRBV20-1 and J usage is TRBJ1-4; possibly TRBD1 for D (5 bases). The V end lost 7 bases, the J end lost 5 bases, and 14 bases lay between the germline ends. From germline, CDR1 is DFQATT and CDR2 SNEGSKA (reference sequence). This CDR3 is built from 13 residues. The CDR3 sequence: CSVSPWGNEKLFF. CDR3 nucleotide sequence: TGCAGTGTAAGCCCCTGGGGGAATGAAAAACTGTTTTTT.

This clonotype was found a few times. The chain links TRBV14 to TRBJ2-1; no clear D. Trimming took off 0 bases at V and 0 bases at J, with 12 bases between the two ends. This CDR3 is 17 amino acids long. In germline, CDR1 is SGHDN, CDR2 FVKESK. CDR3 DNA: TGTGCCAGCAGCCAAGATCTTGGGCGGAGCTCCTACAATGAGCAGTTCTTC. This codes for CASSQDLGRSSYNEQFF.

V gene TRBV9 combines with J gene TRBJ2-3, with D possibly matching TRBD2 (6 bases). V lost 0 bases to trimming and J lost 2 bases, with 13 bases between them. Germline loops: CDR1 SGDLS, CDR2 YYNGEE. This CDR3 has 16 residues. Here the CDR3 DNA reads TGTGCCAGCAGCGTAGACGGGACGGACTACACAGATACGCAGTATTTT. It translates to CASSVDGTDYTDTQYF. Full variable domain (remainder filled in from reference TRBV9 and TRBJ2-3): DSGVTQTPKHLITATGQRVTLRCSPRSGDLSVYWYQQSLDQGLQFLIQYYNGEERAKGNILERFSAQQFPDLHSELNLSSLELGDSALYFCASSVDGTDYTDTQYFGPGTRLTVL.

V is TRBV7-9 and J is TRBJ2-5, with a possible D match to TRBD2 (5 bases). CDR1 is SEHNR, CDR2 FQNEAQ, per germline (reference sequence). The CDR3 length is 16 residues. Trimming took 2 bases from V and 2 from J, leaving 15 bases between them. CDR3 in amino acids: CASSLPRGQAQETQYF. CDR3 DNA: TGTGCCAGCAGCTTACCGAGAGGGCAGGCTCAAGAGACCCAGTACTTC.

This chain uses TRBV20-1 with TRBJ2-1; D is unclear. The CDR3 is 16 amino acids. Deletions cut 6 bases from V and 6 bases from J, with 24 bases between. Germline-derived CDR1 and CDR2 are DFQATT and SNEGSKA (reference sequence). The CDR3 loop is CSASGPARSGGNEQFF. CDR3 sequence (DNA): TGCAGTGCCTCTGGGCCAGCACGGTCAGGTGGCAATGAGCAGTTCTTC.

The CDR3 loop is CASSQVQGTTEQFF. CDR3 DNA: TGTGCCAGCAGCCAGGTCCAAGGGACGACTGAGCAGTTCTTC. The chain carries TRBV3-1 and TRBJ2-1; D is possibly TRBD1 or TRBD2 (5 bases each). The V end lost 3 bases, the J end lost 9 bases, and 15 bases lay between the germline ends. Germline V gene data show CDR1 as LGHDT and CDR2 as YNNKEL (reference sequence). The CDR3 runs 14 residues.

This clonotype was observed a few times. The chain links TRBV4-1 to TRBJ2-4; 7 nucleotides align to TRBD2. The CDR3 runs 16 residues. Trimming at V came to 3 bases and at J to 3 bases, leaving 8 bases not matched to a gene. The germline gives CDR1 MGHRA, CDR2 YSYEKL. The CDR3 nucleotides are TGCGCCAGCAGCCAGCGGGAGTCCCGGGGCAAAAACATTCAGTACTTC. Translated, it gives CASSQRESRGKNIQYF.

The CDR3 is CASSQEEGLGTEAFF. DNA for the CDR3: TGCGCCAGCAGCCAAGAGGAGGGTTTGGGGACGGAAGCTTTCTTT. The rearrangement links TRBV4-1 to TRBJ1-1; D is possibly TRBD1 (5 bases). Trimming cost V 0 bases and J 8 bases, with 16 bases left between them. Looked up from germline, CDR1 is MGHRA and CDR2 is YSYEKL. CDR3 length: 15 amino acids.

This clonotype has a handful of counts. The chain joins TRBV12-3 or TRBV12-4 to TRBJ1-5, with a weak D call TRBD1 (5 bases). The CDR3 runs 14 residues. With 1 base removed from V and 9 bases from J, the gap between germline ends came to 13 bases. CDR3 sequence: CASSLEGYSAPQHF. The CDR3 DNA reads TGTGCCAGCAGTTTAGAGGGGTATAGTGCGCCCCAGCATTTT.

In this sample, this clonotype turned up a few times. This chain joins TRBV7-2 and TRBJ2-3; 8 positions agree with TRBD2. CDR1 and CDR2 (germline): SGHTA, FQGNSA. This CDR3 has 15 residues. Unmatched junction bases numbered 6, after V lost 7 bases and J lost 0 bases. In DNA form, the CDR3 reads TGTGCCAGCACCAAAGGACTAGCCAGCACAGATACGCAGTATTTT. This encodes CASTKGLASTDTQYF.

The chain has TRBV7-9 and TRBJ2-6; 8 bases agree with TRBD1. CDR3 size: 17 residues. The trim removed 5 bases at V and 4 bases at J, leaving 10 bases unmatched. Per the germline V gene, CDR1 is SEHNR and CDR2 is FQNEAQ (reference sequence). CDR3 residues: CASSGQGPVYGANVLTF. The CDR3 nucleotides are TGTGCCAGCAGCGGACAGGGCCCGGTGTACGGGGCCAACGTCCTGACTTTC.

In its sample, this clonotype was seen a few times. V and J are TRBV28 and TRBJ2-7; possible D gene TRBD2, 5 bases. V lost 5 bases to trimming and J lost 0 bases, with 14 bases between them. The germline V gene has CDR1 MDHEN and CDR2 SYDVKM. CDR3 length: 15 amino acids. CDR3 coding DNA: TGTGCCAGCAGTCAAAATCCCGCGGGCTCCTACGAGCAGTACTTC. Translation: CASSQNPAGSYEQYF.

This clonotype was seen a few times. The chain couples TRBV20-1 to TRBJ1-5, with TRBD1 as a possible D gene (5 bases). This CDR3 comprises 15 residues. Trimming took off 6 bases at V and 0 bases at J, with 15 bases between the two ends. The germline CDR1 and CDR2 sequences are DFQATT and SNEGSKA (reference sequence). The CDR3 bases are TGCAGTGCCAACTCTGGGGGGTCTAGCAATCAGCCCCAGCATTTT. It specifies CSANSGGSSNQPQHF.

The chain links TRBV27 to TRBJ2-7, with D perhaps matching TRBD1 (6 bases). Trimming took 8 bases from V and 6 from J, leaving 20 bases between them. Looked up from germline, CDR1 is MNHEY and CDR2 is SMNVEV (reference sequence). CDR3 length equals 14 residues. In DNA form, the CDR3 reads TGTGCCAGCCTCGGCCGGGACATGGTCTGCGAGCAGTACTTC. Amino acid sequence: CASLGRDMVCEQYF.

The chain uses TRBV20-1 and TRBJ2-7; the D gene is possibly TRBD1 (5 bases). In germline, CDR1 is DFQATT, CDR2 SNEGSKA (reference sequence). This CDR3 is built from 12 residues. V was shortened by 0 bases and J by 5 bases, with 8 bases between the two germline ends. The chain's CDR3 is CSAREWGHEQYF. The CDR3 DNA reads TGCAGTGCTAGAGAGTGGGGCCACGAGCAGTACTTC.

The chain is built from TRBV6-1 and TRBJ2-5; 8 positions agree with TRBD1. Germline lookup yields CDR1 MNHNS and CDR2 SASEGT. The junction had 1 base not matched to a gene; V was cut back by 0 bases and J by 4 bases. This CDR3 comprises 14 residues. CDR3 in DNA: TGTGCCAGCAGTGAAGCGACAGGGGTAGAGACCCAGTACTTC. Translation gives CASSEATGVETQYF.

This clonotype was counted a few times. This chain joins TRBV28 and TRBJ2-1; 8 nucleotides align to TRBD2. Germline loops: CDR1 MDHEN, CDR2 SYDVKM. The CDR3 loop spans 15 amino acids. Trimming cost V 2 bases and J 5 bases; bases outside gene matches: 5. CDR3 coding DNA: TGTGCCAGCAGTTTACGTAGCGGGGCCGACAATGAGCAGTTCTTC. The encoded protein is CASSLRSGADNEQFF.

The CDR3 spells CASSVDRLYSNQPQHF. The CDR3 DNA sequence: TGTGCCAGCAGCGTCGACAGACTTTATAGCAATCAGCCCCAGCATTTT. The chain recombines TRBV5-5 with TRBJ1-5, with D possibly matching TRBD1 (5 bases). The V and J ends lost 4 bases and 0 bases respectively, with 14 bases between them. CDR1 is SGHKS and CDR2 is YYEKEE in the germline V gene (reference sequence). CDR3 length: 16 residues.

The chain has TRBV24-1 and TRBJ1-1; no clear D gene. The CDR3 has 13 amino acids. Germline V lookup: CDR1 KGHDR, CDR2 SFDVKD. V was pared by 2 bases and J by 6 bases, with 9 bases between. This chain's CDR3 is CATSDSLRAEAFF. The CDR3 nucleotides are TGTGCCACCAGTGATTCCCTTCGCGCTGAAGCTTTCTTT.

The table lists this clonotype with a few counts. The V gene is TRBV5-1, the J gene TRBJ2-3; 10 bases align to TRBD2. CDR3 size: 16 residues. V gave up 3 bases and J gave up 2 bases; unmatched junction bases: 6. In germline, CDR1 is SGHRS, CDR2 YFSETQ. In DNA form, the CDR3 reads TGCGCCAGCAGCTCCGGGGGACTAGCGATCACAGATACGCAGTATTTT. Residues: CASSSGGLAITDTQYF.

The sample holds one count of this clonotype. The CDR3 DNA is TGTGCCAGCAGCAACGATGCGGGGGCCTACGAGCAGTACTTC. Amino acids: CASSNDAGAYEQYF. The chain carries TRBV6-1 and TRBJ2-7; 7 bases map to TRBD2. Germline lookup yields CDR1 MNHNS and CDR2 SASEGT. The CDR3 sequence is 14 residues long. Trimming took 6 bases from V and 2 from J; bases not matched to a gene: 7.

This clonotype was counted only a few times. The J gene is TRBJ1-6, the V gene TRBV25-1; 8 bases agree with TRBD1. Germline loops: CDR1 MGHDK, CDR2 SYGVNS. The CDR3 length is 15 residues. After removal of 2 bases from V and 4 bases from J, the junction contained 1 base not matched to a gene. The CDR3 sequence is CASSEGDRYNSPLHF. The CDR3 DNA sequence: TGTGCCAGCAGTGAAGGGGACAGGTATAATTCACCCCTCCACTTT.

The V and J genes are TRBV11-1 and TRBJ2-4; D gene uncertain. The CDR3 sequence is 13 residues long. The germline gives CDR1 SGHAT, CDR2 FQDESV (reference sequence). V gave up 5 bases and J gave up 9 bases, with 14 bases separating them. CDR3 DNA: TGTGCCAGCAGCCCGACCCGCCAGGTCATTCAGTACTTC. This gives the protein CASSPTRQVIQYF.

This chain uses TRBV3-1 with TRBJ1-6, with D uncertain. The V end lost 4 bases, the J end lost 10 bases, and 11 bases lay between the germline ends. The germline gives CDR1 LGHDT, CDR2 YNNKEL (reference sequence). CDR3 length: 13 residues. The CDR3 spells CASSPTASSPLHF. The CDR3 bases are TGTGCCAGCAGCCCGACGGCATCCTCACCCCTCCACTTT.

Note on this clonotype: A much more abundant neighbour one base away suggests this may be a read error. In this CDR3 the conserved last residue, phenylalanine or tryptophan, is missing, so a read error is likely. The genes are TRBV28 and TRBJ2-7; 11 bases align to TRBD1. CDR1 and CDR2 (germline): MDHEN, SYDVKM. This CDR3 has 13 residues. The trim removed 2 bases at V and 6 bases at J, leaving 0 bases unmatched. The CDR3 DNA is TGTGCCAGCAGTTTAGGGACAGGGGGCGAGCAGTACTTA. Its translation: CASSLGTGGEQYL.

This clonotype appeared a few times. A much larger clone is a single base away; this may be a read error. The chain employs TRBV5-5 and TRBJ2-1, with unresolved D. CDR1 and CDR2 (germline): SGHKS, YYEKEE (reference sequence). Trimming removed 2 bases at V and 6 bases at J, with 3 bases between. The CDR3 is 11 residues long. CDR3 loop: CASSFPNEQFF. The CDR3 nucleotides read TGTGCCAGCAGCTTCCCCAATGAGCAGTTCTTC. The whole variable domain, remainder taken from reference TRBV5-5 and TRBJ2-1, is DAGVTQSPTHLIKTRGQQVTLRCSPISGHKSVSWYQQVLGQGPQFIFQYYEKEERGRGNFPDRFSARQFPNYSSELNVNALLLGDSALYLCASSFPNEQFFGPGTRLTVL.

This chain uses TRBV20-1 with TRBJ2-7; D remains ambiguous. CDR3 size: 15 residues. V lost 0 bases and J lost 2, with 14 bases in between. The germline V gene has CDR1 DFQATT and CDR2 SNEGSKA (reference sequence). In DNA, the CDR3 is TGCAGTGCTAGAGATATCGTAGGGCAGCCCTACGAGCAGTACTTC. Residues: CSARDIVGQPYEQYF.